These 8 T cell receptor beta chains came from one sample sequenced in a study of cytomegalovirus exposure and HLA in healthy donors. Amplification used 60 Vbeta primers and 13 Jbeta primers. Measured with immunoSEQ multiplex PCR; TCRdb has only the in-frame clones, and not every one. Counted here are about 130,000 clones, around 77% occurring once; the ten biggest clones make up around 1.2%. The sample was PBMCs. These receptors came from a man aged 50-59 years in good health and CMV-seronegative.

The sample holds a few counts of this clone. The chain employs TRBV11-3 and TRBJ2-1; possible D gene TRBD2, 7 bases. This CDR3 is 17 amino acids long. V was pared by 4 bases and J by 3 bases, with 19 bases between. Germline V gene sequence: CDR1 SGHNT, CDR2 YENEEA. The DNA for the CDR3 is TGTGCCAGCAGCTCTAATGGGGCGGGGGCTGGCTACAATGAGCAGTTCTTC. It is translated as CASSSNGAGAGYNEQFF.

The chain is built from TRBV28 and TRBJ1-1, with 9 bases identical to TRBD1. This CDR3 is built from 15 residues. Germline V gives CDR1 MDHEN, CDR2 SYDVKM. Trimming at V came to 5 bases and at J to 7 bases, leaving 11 bases not matched to a gene. CDR3 DNA sequence: TGTGCCAGCAGTCAGCCGGGACAGGGACGTGTTGAAGCTTTCTTT. Translated: CASSQPGQGRVEAFF.

V and J are TRBV13 and TRBJ2-7; 9 bases line up with TRBD1. V gave up 5 bases and J gave up 3 bases; unmatched junction bases: 8. Per germline, CDR1 PRHDT and CDR2 FYEKMQ (reference sequence). There are 15 residues in the CDR3. For the CDR3, the DNA is TGTGCCAGCAGCCTACTCGGACAGGGGAACTACGAGCAGTACTTC. Encoded protein: CASSLLGQGNYEQYF.

CDR3 sequence reads: CSGAPGQGAGEQFF. The CDR3 DNA sequence: TGCAGCGGAGCACCGGGACAGGGGGCAGGGGAGCAGTTCTTC. V gene TRBV29-1 combines with J gene TRBJ2-1; 12 bases line up with TRBD1. The junction had 11 bases not matched to a gene; V was cut back by 7 bases and J by 10 bases. CDR1 SQVTM and CDR2 ANQGSEA come from the germline V gene. The CDR3 runs 14 residues.

The chain carries TRBV2 and TRBJ2-3, with 8 bases matching TRBD2. Germline CDR1 is SNHLY and CDR2 is FYNNEI. The junction had 6 bases not matched to a gene; V was cut back by 6 bases and J by 1 base. The CDR3 consists of 15 residues. The CDR3 region has the DNA TGTGCCAGCAGAGCAAGCGGGAGCGGCACAGATACGCAGTATTTT. The encoded protein is CASRASGSGTDTQYF.

The chain has TRBV18 and TRBJ2-2, with 9 bases matching TRBD1. The germline V gene has CDR1 KGHSH and CDR2 LQKENI. The CDR3 is made up of 17 amino acids. V dropped 3 bases and J dropped 5; count of bases not matched to a gene: 10. As DNA, the CDR3 is TGTGCCAGCTCACCCACAGGACAGGGGATATTAACCGGGGAGCTGTTTTTT. Amino acids: CASSPTGQGILTGELFF.

This sequence joins TRBV28 and TRBJ1-4, with no clear D. Germline V gives CDR1 MDHEN, CDR2 SYDVKM. Trimming shortened V by 7 bases and J by 2 bases, and 11 bases separated the two germline ends. The CDR3 extends over 14 amino acids. CDR3 coding DNA: TGTGCCAGCAATGCTCGGGGTACTAATGAAAAACTGTTTTTT. Translation: CASNARGTNEKLFF. The full variable domain, completed using reference TRBV28 and TRBJ1-4, is DVKVTQSSRYLVKRTGEKVFLECVQDMDHENMFWYRQDPGLGLRLIYFSYDVKMKEKGDIPEGYSVSREKKERFSLILESASTNQTSMYLCASNARGTNEKLFFGSGTQLSVL.

The CDR3: CASSTAPRLAGRETQYF. The CDR3 coding sequence is TGTGCCAGCTCAACCGCCCCAAGACTAGCGGGAAGGGAGACCCAGTACTTC. This chain joins TRBV18 and TRBJ2-5, with 11 bases fitting TRBD2. Germline-derived CDR1 and CDR2 are KGHSH and LQKENI. Germline trimming cut 5 bases from V and 5 bases from J; bases unmatched to any gene: 13. The length of the CDR3 is 17 residues.